This T cell receptor beta chain was retrieved from a study of blood T cell repertoires in COVID-19. The data were produced by immunoSEQ multiplex PCR, yet TCRdb's version contains in-frame clones alone and is incomplete. The sample lists over 450,000 clones, about 88% occurring once. V was clipped by 4 bases and J by 4 bases, with 14 bases between them. Germline V gene lookup returns CDR1 GTSNPN and CDR2 SVGIG (reference sequence). This CDR3 spans 13 amino acids. Sequenced input: peripheral blood. The TCR sequence derives from a man in his late teens or twenties with COVID-19, enrolled during active disease. The chain links TRBV30 to TRBJ2-7; a weak D match, TRBD1 (5 bases). CDR3 sequence reads: CAWKKGAGYEQYF. The CDR3 region has the DNA TGTGCCTGGAAGAAAGGGGCAGGGTACGAGCAGTACTTC.